The 13 T cell receptor beta chains presented below share a single source sample, sequenced in a study of cytomegalovirus exposure and HLA in healthy donors. 13 Jbeta primers and 60 Vbeta primers were used for the PCR. Using immunoSEQ multiplex PCR, the repertoire was profiled, and TCRdb retains in-frame clones only, with some absent. The listing contains about 160,000 clones. Sequenced sample: PBMCs. The origin of the receptors is a woman aged 55 to 70 in good health and CMV-seronegative.

Comments on this clone: Other DNA sequences from this sample encode an identical CDR3 as well. The chain couples TRBV25-1 to TRBJ1-1; D unresolved. The germline V gene has CDR1 MGHDK and CDR2 SYGVNS. V was trimmed by 1 base and J by 5 bases, leaving 11 bases between them. CDR3 length: 14 residues. DNA of the CDR3: TGTGCCAGCAGTGAATTTGGCGCGGGTACTGAAGCTTTCTTT. Protein sequence: CASSEFGAGTEAFF.

About this clone: Other DNA sequences within the sample encode an identical CDR3. The V call is TRBV28, the J call TRBJ2-1, with TRBD2 matching 13 bases. Germline V lookup: CDR1 MDHEN, CDR2 SYDVKM. This CDR3 spans 16 amino acids. V lost 6 bases, J lost 2 bases, and 4 bases stayed unmatched. CDR3 in amino acids: CASSLLAGGPYNEQFF. CDR3 nucleotides: TGTGCCAGCAGCTTACTAGCGGGAGGGCCCTACAATGAGCAGTTCTTC. Full variable domain (outside the CDR3, taken from reference TRBV28 and TRBJ2-1): DVKVTQSSRYLVKRTGEKVFLECVQDMDHENMFWYRQDPGLGLRLIYFSYDVKMKEKGDIPEGYSVSREKKERFSLILESASTNQTSMYLCASSLLAGGPYNEQFFGPGTRLTVL.

This rearrangement joins TRBV4-1 to TRBJ1-2; D possibly corresponds to TRBD1 (5 bases). V lost 5 bases, J lost 2 bases, and 21 bases lay in between. The V gene's germline CDR1 is MGHRA and CDR2 YSYEKL. CDR3 length: 17 amino acids. The CDR3, as DNA: TGCGCCAGCAGCGCCCAGCTCCGGAGAGACAGAAACTATGGCTACACCTTC. It encodes CASSAQLRRDRNYGYTF.

The gene calls are TRBV10-3 and TRBJ2-1; TRBD2 is a possible D gene (6 bases). This CDR3 has 12 amino acids. The germline CDR1 and CDR2 sequences are ENHRY and SYGVKD. Between the trimmed V and J ends, which lost 3 bases and 14 bases, there was a span of 14 bases. The CDR3: CAISDGSREEFF. The CDR3 DNA reads as TGTGCCATCAGTGACGGTTCTAGGGAGGAGTTCTTC.

The chain joins TRBV14 to TRBJ1-5, with TRBD1 as a possible D gene (6 bases). Germline CDR1 reads SGHDN; CDR2 reads FVKESK. This CDR3 has 13 amino acids. The ends were cut back, 5 bases at V and 9 bases at J, with 14 bases in the middle. In nucleotides, the CDR3 is TGTGCCAGCAGCAGGACAGCTTTGACGCCCCAGCATTTT. It codes for CASSRTALTPQHF.

The rearrangement uses TRBV6-1 and TRBJ2-7, with a weak D call TRBD1 (6 bases). Trimming cost V 9 bases and J 5 bases, with 23 bases left between them. This CDR3 is built from 15 residues. In germline, CDR1 is MNHNS, CDR2 SASEGT. The CDR3 reads CASRFPGQNSDEQYF. The CDR3 region has the DNA TGTGCCAGTAGATTTCCGGGACAAAATTCGGACGAGCAGTACTTC.

The chain links TRBV6-1 to TRBJ1-2; 8 bases match TRBD1. The CDR3 has 14 residues. V was clipped by 3 bases and J by 7 bases; unmatched bases: 7. Germline V gene data show CDR1 as MNHNS and CDR2 as SASEGT. CDR3 in DNA: TGTGCCAGCAGTGAGCCCGGGACAGGCGTTGGCTACACCTTC. Protein sequence: CASSEPGTGVGYTF.

The chain employs TRBV27 and TRBJ1-5, with D possibly being TRBD1 (6 bases). V dropped 5 bases and J dropped 6 bases, with 11 bases sitting between them. The CDR3 spans 13 residues. In germline, CDR1 is MNHEY, CDR2 SMNVEV (reference sequence). CDR3 DNA: TGTGCCAGCAGTACATACAGGGCTCAGCCCCAGCATTTT. It yields the protein CASSTYRAQPQHF.

J is TRBJ1-2 and V is TRBV7-3; 10 nucleotides align to TRBD1. This CDR3 has 14 residues. The junction had 7 bases not matched to a gene; V was cut back by 8 bases and J by 4 bases. CDR1 is SGHTA and CDR2 is FQGTGA in the germline V gene. The CDR3 region is CASGDRGRPYGYTF. In DNA form, the CDR3 reads TGTGCCAGCGGGGACAGGGGACGACCCTATGGCTACACCTTC.

The chain is built from TRBV5-1 and TRBJ1-3, with D unclear. CDR1 is SGHRS, CDR2 YFSETQ, per germline. V shed 4 bases and J shed 9 bases, with 11 bases lying between them. The CDR3 is 12 residues long. The CDR3 reads CASSPNEGTIYF. CDR3 nucleotide sequence: TGCGCCAGCAGCCCCAACGAGGGCACCATATATTTT. Filled out from reference TRBV5-1 and TRBJ1-3, the complete variable domain reads KAGVTQTPRYLIKTRGQQVTLSCSPISGHRSVSWYQQTPGQGLQFLFEYFSETQRNKGNFPGRFSGRQFSNSRSEMNVSTLELGDSALYLCASSPNEGTIYFGEGSWLTVV.

This chain joins TRBV7-9 and TRBJ2-5; D might be TRBD2 (6 bases). The J call may be wrong; the DNA end is better matched by TRBJ2-7. The CDR3 consists of 12 residues. Germline loops: CDR1 SEHNR, CDR2 FQNEAQ (reference sequence). The CDR3 DNA is TGTGCCAGCAGCCGGGGGTTCTACGAGCAGTACTTC. Translation gives CASSRGFYEQYF.

V is TRBV7-9 and J is TRBJ2-6; D remains ambiguous. Trimming removed 4 bases from V and 2 bases from J, with 9 bases in between. The CDR3 is made up of 15 amino acids. Germline V gives CDR1 SEHNR, CDR2 FQNEAQ (reference sequence). CDR3 region: CASSSRQAGANVLTF. In DNA form, the CDR3 reads TGTGCCAGCAGCTCCCGGCAGGCTGGGGCCAACGTCCTGACTTTC.

The chain is built from TRBV19 and TRBJ2-2; D possibly corresponds to TRBD2 (5 bases). V was pared by 2 bases and J by 6 bases, with 13 bases between. This CDR3 has 15 amino acids. CDR1 is LNHDA and CDR2 is SQIVND in the germline V gene (reference sequence). Written as DNA, the CDR3 is TGTGCCAGTAGTATATCAAGCGGAAGGGCCGGGGAGCTGTTTTTT. Encoded protein: CASSISSGRAGELFF.